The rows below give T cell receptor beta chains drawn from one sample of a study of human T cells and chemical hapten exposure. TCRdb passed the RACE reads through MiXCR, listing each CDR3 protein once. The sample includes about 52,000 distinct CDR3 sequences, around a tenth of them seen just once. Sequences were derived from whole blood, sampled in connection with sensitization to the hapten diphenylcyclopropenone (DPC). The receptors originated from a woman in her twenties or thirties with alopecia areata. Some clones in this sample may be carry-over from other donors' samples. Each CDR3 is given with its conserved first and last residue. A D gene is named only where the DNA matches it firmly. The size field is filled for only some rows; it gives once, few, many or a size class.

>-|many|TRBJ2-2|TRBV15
TGTGCCACCAGCAGAGAGGCCTCCGGGGAGCTGTTTTTT
CATSREASGELFF
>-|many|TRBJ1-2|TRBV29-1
TGCAGCGTTGAAGAACCAGGGTATGGCTACACCTTC
CSVEEPGYGYTF
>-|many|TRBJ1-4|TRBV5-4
TGTGCCAGCAGCTCCCCCGAGGCCGCCGAAAAACTGTTTTTT
CASSSPEAAEKLFF
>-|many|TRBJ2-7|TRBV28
TGTGCCAGCAGCCTAAACCCGGCACGGCAGTACTTC
CASSLNPARQYF
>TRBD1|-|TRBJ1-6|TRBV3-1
TGTGCCAGCAGCCAAGGGGGACAGGGTCATTCACCCCTCCACTTT
CASSQGGQGHSPLHF
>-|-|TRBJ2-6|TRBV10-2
TGCGCCAGCAGTGAGGAGGCCTTCTCTGGGGCCAACGTCCTGACTTTC
CASSEEAFSGANVLTF
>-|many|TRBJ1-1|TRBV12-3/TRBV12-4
TGTGCCAGCAGTTTAGACCCGGACAACAATGAAGCTTTCTTT
CASSLDPDNNEAFF
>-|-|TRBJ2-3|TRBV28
TGTGCCAGCAGTTATACAGGATACACAGATACGCAGTATTTT
CASSYTGYTDTQYF
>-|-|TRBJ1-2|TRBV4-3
TGCGCCAGCAGCCAAGTCCTAGGCAGGTGGGGCAACTATGGCTACACCTTC
CASSQVLGRWGNYGYTF
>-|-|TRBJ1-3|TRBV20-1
TGCAGTGGACGGGAACCCTCTGGAAACACCATATATTTT
CSGREPSGNTIYF
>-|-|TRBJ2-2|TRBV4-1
TGCGCCAGCAGCCAAGATGGGGGGAGACGCGGGGAGCTGTTTTTT
CASSQDGGRRGELFF
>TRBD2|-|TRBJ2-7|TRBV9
TGTGCCAGCAGCGCTCCTAGCGGGGGCTACGAGCAGTACTTC
CASSAPSGGYEQYF
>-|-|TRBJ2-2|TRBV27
TGTGCCAGCAGTTTCGACCAACCGAACACCGGGGAGCTGTTTTTT
CASSFDQPNTGELFF
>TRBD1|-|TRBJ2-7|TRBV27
TGTGCCAGCAGTCCTTGGGCAGGGGGCCCTTATGAGCAGTACTTC
CASSPWAGGPYEQYF
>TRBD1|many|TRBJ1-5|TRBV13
TGTGCCAGCAGCGTTAGAGGGACAGGGAATCAGCCCCAGCATTTT
CASSVRGTGNQPQHF
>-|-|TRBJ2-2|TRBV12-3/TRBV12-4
TGTGCCAGCAGTTTAGGACAGAACACCGGGGAGCTGTTTTTT
CASSLGQNTGELFF
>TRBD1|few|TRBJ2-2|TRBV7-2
TGTGCCAGCAGCTTTCTGACAGGGGGCGACACCGGGGAGCTGTTTTTT
CASSFLTGGDTGELFF
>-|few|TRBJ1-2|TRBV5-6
TGTGCCAGCAGGCGGGACTATGGCTACACCTTC
CASRRDYGYTF
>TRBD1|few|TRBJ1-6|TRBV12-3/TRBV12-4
TGTGCCAGCAGCCCACAGGGGGCAACCCTCCACTTT
CASSPQGATLHF
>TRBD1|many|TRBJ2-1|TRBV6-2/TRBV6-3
TGTGCCAGCAGTTACGTGGGACAGGCCGACAATGAGCAGTTCTTC
CASSYVGQADNEQFF
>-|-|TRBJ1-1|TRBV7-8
TGTGCCAGCAGCTTAGGGATTGGGGGGGTGAACACTGAAGCTTTCTTT
CASSLGIGGVNTEAFF
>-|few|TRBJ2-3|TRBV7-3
TGTGCCAGCAGCTCCGAACTAGCAGATACGCAGTATTTT
CASSSELADTQYF
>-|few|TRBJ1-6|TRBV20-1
TGCAGTGCTAGGGGGGGGGGTGATTCACCCCTCCACTTT
CSARGGGDSPLHF
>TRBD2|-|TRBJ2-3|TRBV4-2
TGTGCCAGCAGCCCTGTTCTCGCCAGCGGGGGGGCGAATACGCAGTATTTT
CASSPVLASGGANTQYF
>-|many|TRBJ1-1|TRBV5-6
TGTGCCAGCAGCTTGGAGGTGACAACGAACACTGAAGCTTTCTTT
CASSLEVTTNTEAFF
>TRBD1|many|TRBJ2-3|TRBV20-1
TGCAGTGCCGCCGGGACAGTAAGGACAGATACGCAGTATTTT
CSAAGTVRTDTQYF
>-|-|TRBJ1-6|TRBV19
TGTGCCAGTAGTATAGGCCGCCAATCACCCCTCCACTTT
CASSIGRQSPLHF
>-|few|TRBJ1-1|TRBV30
TGTGCCTGGGGCAGAACTGAAGCTTTCTTT
CAWGRTEAFF
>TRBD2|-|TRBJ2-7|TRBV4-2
TGTGCCAGCAGCCCCGGACTAGCGGGGTGGCTAGTCGGACAGTACTTC
CASSPGLAGWLVGQYF
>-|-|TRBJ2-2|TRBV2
TGTGCCAGCAGTGGAGACGGGGAGCTGTTTTTT
CASSGDGELFF
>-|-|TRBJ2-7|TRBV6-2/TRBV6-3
TGTGCCAGCAGCGGTGGACAGCTAAGACCATACGAGCAGTACTTC
CASSGGQLRPYEQYF
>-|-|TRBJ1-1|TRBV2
TGTGCCAGCAGCCAGACAGCGAACACTGAAGCTTTCTTT
CASSQTANTEAFF
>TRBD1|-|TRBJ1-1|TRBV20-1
TGCAGTGCCCCCGACAGGGACTTCGATGAAGCTTTCTTT
CSAPDRDFDEAFF
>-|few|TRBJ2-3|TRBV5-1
TGCGCCAGCAGCCAGGACATGCCAAACACAGATACGCAGTATTTT
CASSQDMPNTDTQYF
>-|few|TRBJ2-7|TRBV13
TGTGCCAGCAGCTTCGGAAGAACCTACGAGCAGTACTTC
CASSFGRTYEQYF
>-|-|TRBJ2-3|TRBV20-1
TGCAGTGCGTCCCCGCTCGTGGGCGCGACAGATACGCAGTATTTT
CSASPLVGATDTQYF
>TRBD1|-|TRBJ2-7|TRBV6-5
TGTGCCAGCAGTTCGACAGGGTTTAACGAGCAGTACTTC
CASSSTGFNEQYF
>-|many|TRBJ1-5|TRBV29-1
TGCAGCGTGGATACAGGATTAGATCAGCCCCAGCATTTT
CSVDTGLDQPQHF
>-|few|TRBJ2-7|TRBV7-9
TGTGCCAGCCGGGACATCAGATACGAGCAGTACTTC
CASRDIRYEQYF
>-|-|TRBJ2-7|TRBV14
TGTGCCAGCAGCCAAGGGGGGTACCACTACGAGCAGTACTTC
CASSQGGYHYEQYF
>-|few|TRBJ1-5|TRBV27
TGTGCCAGCAGCCTAATGGGTCCCTATCAGCCCCAGCATTTT
CASSLMGPYQPQHF
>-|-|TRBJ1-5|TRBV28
TGTGCCAGCAGTTTGGGGACACCACATAGCAATCAGCCCCAGCATTTT
CASSLGTPHSNQPQHF
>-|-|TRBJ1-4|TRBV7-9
TGTGCCAGCAGCATGGGGGGGGCCAATGAAAAACTGTTTTTT
CASSMGGANEKLFF
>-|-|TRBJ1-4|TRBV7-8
TGTGCCAGCAGCTTGGGCTGGGAAAAACTGTTTTTT
CASSLGWEKLFF